The T cell receptor (beta chain) under discussion was sequenced for a study of monozygotic twins with inflammatory bowel disease. Regarding the study as a whole: Immunosuppressive treatments differing between patients may have added repertoire variability. Clonotype overlap with others was lower in IBD patients than in healthy twins, a difference that was greatest with disease activity.

Used for each TCR library was approximately 3.5 ug of total RNA. TCRdb reprocessed the 5' RACE reads and stores each CDR3 protein as one record, lacking DNA. The sample has some 450,000 distinct CDR3 sequences. The CDR3 has 15 residues. CDR1 is SEHNR and CDR2 is FQNEAQ in the germline V gene (reference sequence). As for this clonotype: Antigen specificity is unknown.

The chain carries TRBV7-9 and TRBJ2-1; TCRdb names TRBD2, which stays unverified in the absence of DNA. Sequencing input: blood. This clonotype was obtained from a human donor with ulcerative colitis or Crohn's disease, or a healthy co-twin of an affected twin (not recorded which). CDR3 residues: CASTPAGRSYNEQFF.